This T cell receptor beta chain was retrieved from a study of human T cells and chemical hapten exposure. Study-wide results and caveats: There were significantly more large CDR3 similarity clusters among expanded TCRs than among controls.

With 2 bases removed from V and 4 bases from J, the gap between germline ends came to 6 bases. From germline, CDR1 is KGHSH and CDR2 LQKENI. The CDR3 covers 13 residues. Of note for this clonotype: Its antigen is not known.

Described time point: patch test 1, 2 weeks after DPC sensitization. Treatment meaning: therapeutic diphenylcyclopropenone sensitization with weekly scalp DPC. TCRdb re-called the RACE reads with MiXCR, one entry per CDR3 protein. The sample carries approximately 80,000 distinct CDR3 sequences, roughly 7.2% recorded once. The sample in question was whole blood, obtained in connection with sensitization to the hapten diphenylcyclopropenone (DPC). The receptor's source is a woman aged 30 to 39 with alopecia areata. Some clones in this sample may be carry-over from other donors' samples. The chain links TRBV18 to TRBJ1-5, with no clear D. DNA for the CDR3: TGTGCCAGCTCACCAAGAGAGAATCAGCCCCAGCATTTT. Translating gives CASSPRENQPQHF.